The 21 T cell receptor beta chains below were found in one sample sequenced in a study of T cell clones after liver transplantation (dated by TCRdb to about 2019). The library was produced with the immunoSEQ multiplex PCR assay. TCRdb's version of the immuneACCESS table is confined to in-frame rearrangements and falls short of the full clone set. An unresolved V gene accounts for under half of the shortfall where checked; the remainder is of unknown origin. This sample gives 93,000 or so clones in total; around 80% of them show up just once. Together, the top ten hold less than 3% of the sample. The specimen comprised CD4+ T cells from blood, sampled around 44 months after liver transplant. The source of these receptors is a human patient who received a liver transplant. Some T cells may be donor cells from the graft after a transplant.

As regards this clone: In the same sample, other DNA sequences code for this CDR3. The chain couples TRBV12-2 to TRBJ1-5; the tabulated D call, TRBD1, remains unverified against the DNA. TRBV12-2 is labeled a pseudogene. This CDR3 contains 15 residues. CDR3 coding DNA: TGCGCAAGTCGCCAGGCAGGGGCCAGCAATCAGCCCCAGCATTTT. Encoded protein: CASRQAGASNQPQHF.

The gene calls are TRBV5-8 and TRBJ1-4, with D tentatively TRBD1 (5 bases). V was shortened by 5 bases and J by 5 bases, with 16 bases between the two germline ends. Looked up from germline, CDR1 is SGHTS and CDR2 is YDEGEE. This CDR3 region has 15 residues. CDR3 loop: CASRTETFSNEKLFF. CDR3 coding DNA: TGTGCCAGCAGGACAGAGACATTCAGCAATGAAAAACTGTTTTTT.

This chain uses TRBV28 with TRBJ1-5, with D possibly matching TRBD1 (6 bases). This CDR3 is built from 14 residues. CDR1 is MDHEN and CDR2 is SYDVKM in the germline V gene. V lost 5 bases, J lost 6 bases, and 14 bases lay in between. In DNA form, the CDR3 reads TGTGCCAGCAGTCCAGGGACAATGCGTCAGCCCCAGCATTTT. Encoded protein: CASSPGTMRQPQHF.

J is TRBJ2-3 and V is TRBV28; perhaps D is TRBD1 or TRBD2 (7 bases each). Between the trimmed V and J ends, which lost 6 bases and 1 base, there was a span of 14 bases. Looked up from germline, CDR1 is MDHEN and CDR2 is SYDVKM. CDR3 length equals 15 residues. The CDR3 loop is CASSPRGRGTDTQYF. CDR3 DNA sequence: TGTGCCAGCAGCCCCAGGGGGAGGGGCACAGATACGCAGTATTTT.

The chain joins TRBV9 to TRBJ2-1; the match to TRBD2 covers 13 bases. There are 14 residues in the CDR3. The V segment lost 7 bases and the J segment 3 bases; nucleotides outside the gene matches: 1. Looked up from germline, CDR1 is SGDLS and CDR2 is YYNGEE. CDR3 sequence reads: CASGTSGIYNEQFF. CDR3 DNA: TGTGCCAGCGGGACTAGCGGGATCTACAATGAGCAGTTCTTC.

In this sample, this clone turned up once. The chain joins TRBV2 to TRBJ1-2; 9 bases fit TRBD1. Germline assignment: CDR1 SNHLY and CDR2 FYNNEI. Unmatched junction bases numbered 12, after V lost 8 bases and J lost 8 bases. This CDR3 contains 14 residues. For the CDR3, the DNA is TGTGCCAGCGAACAGGGGGCTTCCCTGAACGGCTACACCTTC. This gives the protein CASEQGASLNGYTF.

The chain joins TRBV14 to TRBJ1-6; TRBD1 matches 7 bases. The CDR3 covers 15 residues. Per germline, CDR1 SGHDN and CDR2 FVKESK. Trimming took 1 base from V and 11 from J; bases not matched to a gene: 8. This chain's CDR3 is CASSQAGTATPPLHF. CDR3 DNA sequence: TGTGCCAGCAGCCAAGCCGGGACAGCTACTCCACCCCTCCACTTT.

In its sample, this clone was seen a few times. This chain joins TRBV9 and TRBJ2-5; the match to TRBD2 covers 7 bases. This CDR3 region has 15 residues. J lost 1 base, V lost 1 base, and 4 bases had no gene match. Germline V gene data show CDR1 as SGDLS and CDR2 as YYNGEE. The CDR3 coding sequence is TGTGCCAGCAGCGTAATGGCTAGCGGCCAAGAGACCCAGTACTTC. Translation: CASSVMASGQETQYF. The whole variable domain, filled in from reference TRBV9 and TRBJ2-5, reads DSGVTQTPKHLITATGQRVTLRCSPRSGDLSVYWYQQSLDQGLQFLIQYYNGEERAKGNILERFSAQQFPDLHSELNLSSLELGDSALYFCASSVMASGQETQYFGPGTRLLVL.

The rearrangement joins TRBV7-3 to TRBJ1-6; D is perhaps TRBD1 (6 bases). Looked up from germline, CDR1 is SGHTA and CDR2 is FQGTGA. V lost 1 base, J lost 9 bases, and 10 bases lay in between. The CDR3 is 14 residues long. The CDR3 sequence is CASSLRGAGSPLHF. CDR3 DNA: TGTGCCAGCAGCTTAAGGGGGGCAGGTTCACCCCTCCACTTT.

This clone was picked up a small number of times. V usage is TRBV6-5 and J usage is TRBJ1-4, with a tentative D call TRBD1 (5 bases). The CDR3 spans 15 residues. The V end was cut by 0 bases, the J end by 3 bases, with 8 bases between. Germline CDR1 MNHEY, CDR2 SVGAGI. The CDR3 nucleotides are TGTGCCAGCAGTTACTCGGGGGGGGCTAATGAAAAACTGTTTTTT. It specifies CASSYSGGANEKLFF.

The rearrangement uses TRBV7-3 and TRBJ2-2, with TRBD2 matching over 7 bases. From germline, CDR1 is SGHTA and CDR2 FQGTGA. There are 15 residues in the CDR3. Germline trimming cut 0 bases from V and 4 bases from J; bases unmatched to any gene: 2. The CDR3 DNA follows: TGTGCCAGCAGCTTAACGGCGGGAGCCACCGGGGAGCTGTTTTTT. It codes for CASSLTAGATGELFF.

V gene TRBV5-4 combines with J gene TRBJ2-2; possibly TRBD2 for D (6 bases). Trimming pared 6 bases from V and 2 bases from J, leaving 14 bases between. Germline CDR1 is SGHNT and CDR2 is YYREEE (reference sequence). The CDR3 runs to 15 residues. The CDR3: CASTSYSGNTGELFF. The DNA of the CDR3 is TGTGCCAGCACCTCCTATAGCGGAAACACCGGGGAGCTGTTTTTT.

J is TRBJ1-1 and V is TRBV6-6; D is unclear. Germline CDR1 reads MNHNY; CDR2 reads SVGAGI (reference sequence). V lost 4 bases to trimming and J lost 7 bases, with 13 bases between them. The CDR3 is 13 amino acids. The DNA for the CDR3 is TGTGCCAGCAGTTCACGGCAGCCAAGTGAAGCTTTCTTT. This encodes CASSSRQPSEAFF.

This rearrangement joins TRBV2 to TRBJ2-1; D uncertain. V was cut by 3 bases and J by 8 bases, with 17 bases left in between. Germline V gives CDR1 SNHLY, CDR2 FYNNEI. CDR3 length equals 15 residues. In DNA, the CDR3 is TGTGCCAGCAGTGATGGGCGGCCTGGGCTCGATGAGCAGTTCTTC. Amino acids: CASSDGRPGLDEQFF.

The V call is TRBV9, the J call TRBJ2-3; 8 nucleotides match TRBD1. This CDR3 spans 15 amino acids. Germline-derived CDR1 and CDR2 are SGDLS and YYNGEE. V shed 5 bases, J shed 3 bases, and the junction held 8 bases outside the gene matches. CDR3 sequence reads: CASSWTGLGTDTQYF. Written as DNA, the CDR3 is TGTGCCAGCAGTTGGACAGGGCTAGGGACAGATACGCAGTATTTT.

This clone was seen just once. The chain combines TRBV4-2 with TRBJ2-2; 8 bases line up with TRBD2. Germline V gene sequence: CDR1 LGHNA, CDR2 YNFKEQ. This CDR3 has 16 residues. Losses at the gene ends were 0 bases for V and 4 bases for J; bases not matched to a gene: 4. The CDR3 sequence: CASSQEAGAPTGELFF. CDR3 nucleotide sequence: TGTGCCAGCAGCCAAGAAGCGGGAGCGCCCACCGGGGAGCTGTTTTTT.

J is TRBJ2-1 and V is TRBV11-3; 7 bases agree with TRBD2. J lost 12 bases, V lost 5 bases, and 19 bases had no gene match. CDR3 length: 16 amino acids. The germline gives CDR1 SGHNT, CDR2 YENEEA. The CDR3 coding sequence is TGTGCCAGCAGCCCCGGGGGGAGGGTATCGCTGAAGGGGCAGTTCTTC. Amino acids: CASSPGGRVSLKGQFF.

The chain joins TRBV14 to TRBJ2-3, with D perhaps assigned TRBD1 or TRBD2 (5 bases each). Trimming removed 8 bases at V and 1 base at J, with 13 bases between. Germline CDR1 and CDR2: SGHDN and FVKESK. The CDR3 is made up of 14 amino acids. The CDR3 DNA is TGTGCCAGCCGGAGGACGGGACGCACAGATACGCAGTATTTT. Residues: CASRRTGRTDTQYF.

The chain is built from TRBV27 and TRBJ2-2; 8 positions agree with TRBD1. The CDR3 loop spans 14 amino acids. V lost 6 bases and J lost 6; bases outside the gene matches: 6. CDR1 is MNHEY and CDR2 is SMNVEV in the germline V gene (reference sequence). The CDR3 sequence: CASRLDRVSGELFF. CDR3 nucleotide sequence: TGTGCCAGCAGATTGGACAGGGTATCCGGGGAGCTGTTTTTT.

This clone appeared once. The rearrangement links TRBV2 to TRBJ1-4; 10 nucleotides match TRBD1. V trimming: 2 bases; J trimming: 8 bases; junction bases outside the gene matches: 5. This CDR3 spans 15 amino acids. Germline-derived CDR1 and CDR2 are SNHLY and FYNNEI. The CDR3 DNA is TGTGCCAGCAGTGAACGGGACAGGGGACGGGAAAAACTGTTTTTT. Its protein product is CASSERDRGREKLFF.

The V call is TRBV4-2, the J call TRBJ1-2; D ambiguous. The germline gives CDR1 LGHNA, CDR2 YNFKEQ. The CDR3 runs to 14 residues. The V end lost 0 bases, the J end lost 2 bases, and 7 bases lay between the germline ends. The CDR3 DNA follows: TGTGCCAGCAGCCAAGATGGCAGAAACTATGGCTACACCTTC. Translated, it gives CASSQDGRNYGYTF.